This T cell receptor beta chain was found in a study of cytomegalovirus exposure and HLA in healthy donors. The donors were part of the validation cohort of roughly 110 subjects. That cohort was separate from the first cohort, which comprised 666 subjects. TCRdb's table, derived via immunoSEQ multiplex PCR, lists solely in-frame clones and lacks some. Among 150,000 to 200,000 clones, 86% were seen once, and the ten largest hold almost 1.5%. The specimen sequenced was PBMCs. The clonotype was recovered from a woman aged 18 to 35 in good health and CMV-seronegative.

This CDR3 is CASSLRQGNEQYF. CDR3 coding DNA: TGTGCCAGCAGCTTAAGACAGGGAAACGAGCAGTACTTC. This chain links TRBV7-2 with TRBJ2-7; 7 bases are shared with TRBD1. From germline, CDR1 is SGHTA and CDR2 FQGNSA. The CDR3 runs to 13 residues. Losses at the gene ends were 2 bases for V and 5 bases for J; bases not matched to a gene: 3.